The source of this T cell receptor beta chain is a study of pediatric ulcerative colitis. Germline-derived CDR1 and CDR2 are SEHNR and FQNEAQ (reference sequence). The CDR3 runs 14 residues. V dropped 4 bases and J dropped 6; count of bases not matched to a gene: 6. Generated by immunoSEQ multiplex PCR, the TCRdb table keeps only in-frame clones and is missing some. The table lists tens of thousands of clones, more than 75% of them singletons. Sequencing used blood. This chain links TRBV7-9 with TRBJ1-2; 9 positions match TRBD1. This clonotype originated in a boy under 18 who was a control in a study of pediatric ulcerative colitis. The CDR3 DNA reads TGTGCCAGCAGCTCACAGGGGGCAGACCATGGCTACACCTTC. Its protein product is CASSSQGADHGYTF. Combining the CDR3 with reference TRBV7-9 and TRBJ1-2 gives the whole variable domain DTGVSQNPRHKITKRGQNVTFRCDPISEHNRLYWYRQTLGQGPEFLTYFQNEAQLEKSRLLSDRFSAERPKGSFSTLEIQRTEQGDSAMYLCASSSQGADHGYTFGSGTRLTVV.